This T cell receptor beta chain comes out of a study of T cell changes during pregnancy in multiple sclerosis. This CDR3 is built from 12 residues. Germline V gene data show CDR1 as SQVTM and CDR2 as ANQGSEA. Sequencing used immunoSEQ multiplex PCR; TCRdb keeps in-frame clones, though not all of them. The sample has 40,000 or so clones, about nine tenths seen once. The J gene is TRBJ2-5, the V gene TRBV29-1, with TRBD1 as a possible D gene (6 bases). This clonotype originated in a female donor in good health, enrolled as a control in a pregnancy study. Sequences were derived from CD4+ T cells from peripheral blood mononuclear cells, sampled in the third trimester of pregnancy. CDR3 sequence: CSGTKAQETQYF. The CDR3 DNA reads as TGCAGTGGGACAAAAGCTCAAGAGACCCAGTACTTC.